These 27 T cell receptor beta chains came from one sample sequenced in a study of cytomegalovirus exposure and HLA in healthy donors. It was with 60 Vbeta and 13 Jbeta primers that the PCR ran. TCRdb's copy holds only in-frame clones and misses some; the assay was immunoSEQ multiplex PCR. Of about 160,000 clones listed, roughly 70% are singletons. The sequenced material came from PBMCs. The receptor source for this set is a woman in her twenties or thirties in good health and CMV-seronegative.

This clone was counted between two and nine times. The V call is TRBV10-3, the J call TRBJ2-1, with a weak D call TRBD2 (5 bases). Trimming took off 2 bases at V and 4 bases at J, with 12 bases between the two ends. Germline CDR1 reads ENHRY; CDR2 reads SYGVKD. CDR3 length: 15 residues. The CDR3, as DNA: TGTGCCATCAGTGAGGGGGTAGCGTATTACAATGAGCAGTTCTTC. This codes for CAISEGVAYYNEQFF.

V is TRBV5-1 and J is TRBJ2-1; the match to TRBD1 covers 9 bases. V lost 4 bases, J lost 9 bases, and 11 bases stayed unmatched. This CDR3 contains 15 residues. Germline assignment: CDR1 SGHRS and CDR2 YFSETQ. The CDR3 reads CASSDHRGLNTEQFF. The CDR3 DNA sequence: TGCGCCAGCAGCGACCACAGGGGGCTGAACACTGAGCAGTTCTTC.

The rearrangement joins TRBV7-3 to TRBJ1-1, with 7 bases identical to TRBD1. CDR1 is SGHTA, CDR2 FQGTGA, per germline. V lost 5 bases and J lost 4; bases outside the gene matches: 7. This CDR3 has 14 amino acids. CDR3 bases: TGTGCCAGCAGCCAAGACAGGGTTGGCACTGAAGCTTTCTTT. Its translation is CASSQDRVGTEAFF.

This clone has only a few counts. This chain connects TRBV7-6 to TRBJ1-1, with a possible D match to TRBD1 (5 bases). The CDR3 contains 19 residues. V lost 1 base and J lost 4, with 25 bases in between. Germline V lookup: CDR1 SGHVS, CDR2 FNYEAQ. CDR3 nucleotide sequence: TGTGCCAGCAGCTTAGGTTGGGCGGGGGGAAAGATGACGGCCACTGAAGCTTTCTTT. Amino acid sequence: CASSLGWAGGKMTATEAFF.

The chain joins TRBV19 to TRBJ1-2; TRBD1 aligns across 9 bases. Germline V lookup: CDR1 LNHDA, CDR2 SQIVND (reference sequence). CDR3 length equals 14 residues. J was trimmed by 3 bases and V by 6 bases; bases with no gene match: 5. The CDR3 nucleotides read TGTGCCAGTAGACTGGGACAGGGCGACTATGGCTACACCTTC. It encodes CASRLGQGDYGYTF.

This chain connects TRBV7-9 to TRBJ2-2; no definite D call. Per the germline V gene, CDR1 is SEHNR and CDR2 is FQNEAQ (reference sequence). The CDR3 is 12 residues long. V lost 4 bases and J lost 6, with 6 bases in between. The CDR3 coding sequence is TGTGCCAGCAGCTACACAGCCGGGGAGCTGTTTTTT. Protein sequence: CASSYTAGELFF.

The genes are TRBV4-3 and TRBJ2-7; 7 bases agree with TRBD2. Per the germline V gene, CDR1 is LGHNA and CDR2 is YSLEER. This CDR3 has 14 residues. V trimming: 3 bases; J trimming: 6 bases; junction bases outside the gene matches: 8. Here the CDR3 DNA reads TGCGCCAGCAGCCAGCTAGCGGCTGGGAGCGAGCAGTACTTC. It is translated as CASSQLAAGSEQYF.

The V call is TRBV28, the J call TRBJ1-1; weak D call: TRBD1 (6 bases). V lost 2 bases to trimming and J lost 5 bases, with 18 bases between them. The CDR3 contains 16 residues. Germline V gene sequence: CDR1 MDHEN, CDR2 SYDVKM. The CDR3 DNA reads TGTGCCAGCAGTTTAGGGGGCAGGTCGATGGGGACTGAAGCTTTCTTT. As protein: CASSLGGRSMGTEAFF.

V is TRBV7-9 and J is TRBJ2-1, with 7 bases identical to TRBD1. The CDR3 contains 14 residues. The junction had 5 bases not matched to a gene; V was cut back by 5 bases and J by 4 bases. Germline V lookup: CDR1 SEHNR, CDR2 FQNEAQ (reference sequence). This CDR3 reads CASSPGQSYNEQFF. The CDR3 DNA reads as TGTGCCAGCAGCCCGGGACAGAGTTACAATGAGCAGTTCTTC.

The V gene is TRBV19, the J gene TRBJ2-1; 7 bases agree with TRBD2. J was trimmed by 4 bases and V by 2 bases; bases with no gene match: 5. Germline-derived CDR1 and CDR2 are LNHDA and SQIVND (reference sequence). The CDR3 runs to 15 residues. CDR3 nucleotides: TGTGCCAGTAGTATAAGGGCGGGGGAGTACAATGAGCAGTTCTTC. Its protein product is CASSIRAGEYNEQFF. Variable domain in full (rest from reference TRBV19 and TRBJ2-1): DGGITQSPKYLFRKEGQNVTLSCEQNLNHDAMYWYRQDPGQGLRLIYYSQIVNDFQKGDIAEGYSVSREKKESFPLTVTSAQKNPTAFYLCASSIRAGEYNEQFFGPGTRLTVL.

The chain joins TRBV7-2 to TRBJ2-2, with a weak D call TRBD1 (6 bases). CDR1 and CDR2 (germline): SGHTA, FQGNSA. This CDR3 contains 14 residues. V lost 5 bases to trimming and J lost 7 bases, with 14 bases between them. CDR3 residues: CASSRDTASGELFF. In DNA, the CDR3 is TGTGCCAGCAGCAGGGACACTGCGAGCGGGGAGCTGTTTTTT.

The CDR3 spells CASSLNSLYEQYF. CDR3 nucleotides: TGTGCCAGCAGCTTGAACAGTCTCTACGAGCAGTACTTC. The chain couples TRBV5-5 to TRBJ2-7; no clear D gene. Germline CDR1 and CDR2: SGHKS and YYEKEE (reference sequence). The V gene lost 1 base and the J gene lost 3 bases, with 8 bases spanning the gap. The CDR3 is 13 amino acids.

CDR3 sequence reads: CASSYSGQGSREQFF. CDR3 in DNA: TGTGCCAGCAGTTACTCGGGACAGGGGAGTCGTGAGCAGTTCTTC. The genes are TRBV6-5 and TRBJ2-1, with 10 bases fitting TRBD1. The CDR3 sequence is 15 residues long. The germline gives CDR1 MNHEY, CDR2 SVGAGI. With V trimmed by 0 bases and J by 9 bases, 5 bases remained unmatched.

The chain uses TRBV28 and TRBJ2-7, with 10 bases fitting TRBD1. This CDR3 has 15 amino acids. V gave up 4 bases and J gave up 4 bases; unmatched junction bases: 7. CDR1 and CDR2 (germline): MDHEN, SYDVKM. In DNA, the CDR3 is TGTGCCAGCAGTTCACGGACAGGGGGGAAGTACGAGCAGTACTTC. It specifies CASSSRTGGKYEQYF. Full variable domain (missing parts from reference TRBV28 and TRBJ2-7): DVKVTQSSRYLVKRTGEKVFLECVQDMDHENMFWYRQDPGLGLRLIYFSYDVKMKEKGDIPEGYSVSREKKERFSLILESASTNQTSMYLCASSSRTGGKYEQYFGPGTRLTVT.

The CDR3 nucleotides read TGTGCCAGCAGCTTTGGGGGGCAGGGGGGCGGCTACACCTTC. It is translated as CASSFGGQGGGYTF. This chain joins TRBV7-2 and TRBJ1-2; 7 positions agree with TRBD1. V dropped 3 bases and J dropped 8; count of bases not matched to a gene: 9. Germline CDR1 and CDR2: SGHTA and FQGNSA. The CDR3 totals 14 residues.

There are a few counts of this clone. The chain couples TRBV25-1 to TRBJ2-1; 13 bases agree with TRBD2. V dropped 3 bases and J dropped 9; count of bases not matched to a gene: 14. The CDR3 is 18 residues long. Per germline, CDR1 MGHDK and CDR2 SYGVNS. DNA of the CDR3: TGTGCCAGCAGTGATTTCGGACTAGCGGGAGATCTGGGGAGTGAGCAGTTCTTC. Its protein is CASSDFGLAGDLGSEQFF.

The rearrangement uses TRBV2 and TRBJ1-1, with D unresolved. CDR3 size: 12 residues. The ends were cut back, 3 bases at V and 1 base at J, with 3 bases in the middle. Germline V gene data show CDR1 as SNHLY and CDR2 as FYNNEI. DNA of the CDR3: TGTGCCAGCAGTGAGCGGAACACTGAAGCTTTCTTT. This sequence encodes CASSERNTEAFF.

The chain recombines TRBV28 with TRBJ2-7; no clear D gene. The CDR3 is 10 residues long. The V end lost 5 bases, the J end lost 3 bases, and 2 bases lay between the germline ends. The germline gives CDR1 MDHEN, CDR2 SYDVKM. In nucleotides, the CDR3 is TGTGCCAGCAGTCTCTACGAGCAGTACTTC. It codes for CASSLYEQYF. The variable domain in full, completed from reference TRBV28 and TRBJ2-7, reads DVKVTQSSRYLVKRTGEKVFLECVQDMDHENMFWYRQDPGLGLRLIYFSYDVKMKEKGDIPEGYSVSREKKERFSLILESASTNQTSMYLCASSLYEQYFGPGTRLTVT.

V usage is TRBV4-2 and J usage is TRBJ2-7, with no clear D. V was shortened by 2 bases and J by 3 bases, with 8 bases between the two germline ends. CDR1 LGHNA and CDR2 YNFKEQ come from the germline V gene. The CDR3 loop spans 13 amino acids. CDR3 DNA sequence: TGTGCCAGCAGCCAAAATGTGTACTACGAGCAGTACTTC. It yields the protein CASSQNVYYEQYF.

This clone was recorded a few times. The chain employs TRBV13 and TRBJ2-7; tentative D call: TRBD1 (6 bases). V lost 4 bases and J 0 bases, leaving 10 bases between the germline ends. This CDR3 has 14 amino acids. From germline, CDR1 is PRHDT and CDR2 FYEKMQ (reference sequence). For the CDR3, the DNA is TGTGCCAGCAGCTCCCGGGACATCTCCTACGAGCAGTACTTC. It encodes CASSSRDISYEQYF. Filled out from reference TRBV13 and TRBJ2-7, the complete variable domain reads AAGVIQSPRHLIKEKRETATLKCYPIPRHDTVYWYQQGPGQDPQFLISFYEKMQSDKGSIPDRFSAQQFSDYHSELNMSSLELGDSALYFCASSSRDISYEQYFGPGTRLTVT.

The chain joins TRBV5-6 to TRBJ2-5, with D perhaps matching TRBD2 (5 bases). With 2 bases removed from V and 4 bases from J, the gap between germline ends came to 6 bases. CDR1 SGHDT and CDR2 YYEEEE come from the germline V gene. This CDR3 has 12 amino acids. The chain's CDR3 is CASSLRGETQYF. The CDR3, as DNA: TGTGCCAGCAGCTTACGGGGAGAGACCCAGTACTTC.

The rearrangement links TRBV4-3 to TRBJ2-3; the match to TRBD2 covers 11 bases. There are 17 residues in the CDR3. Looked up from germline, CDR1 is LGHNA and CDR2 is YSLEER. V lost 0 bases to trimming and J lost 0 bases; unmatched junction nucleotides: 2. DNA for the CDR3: TGCGCCAGCAGCCAAGAGGGGACTAGCGGAAGCACAGATACGCAGTATTTT. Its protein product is CASSQEGTSGSTDTQYF.

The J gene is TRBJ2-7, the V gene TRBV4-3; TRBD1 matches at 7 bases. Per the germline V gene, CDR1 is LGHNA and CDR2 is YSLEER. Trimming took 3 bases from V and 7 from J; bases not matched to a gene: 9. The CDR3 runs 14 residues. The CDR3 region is CASSQQTGFGEQYF. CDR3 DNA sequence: TGCGCCAGCAGCCAGCAGACAGGGTTCGGGGAGCAGTACTTC.

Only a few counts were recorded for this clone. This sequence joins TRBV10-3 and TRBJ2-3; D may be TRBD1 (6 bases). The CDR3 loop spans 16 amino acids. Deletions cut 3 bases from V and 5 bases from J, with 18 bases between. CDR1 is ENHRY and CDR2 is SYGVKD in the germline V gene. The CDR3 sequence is CAISEQGQGAGDTQYF. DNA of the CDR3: TGTGCCATCAGTGAACAGGGCCAGGGCGCGGGAGATACGCAGTATTTT.

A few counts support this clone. This CDR3 reads CASRETPGPGNTIYF. The CDR3 DNA sequence: TGTGCCAGCAGGGAGACCCCTGGCCCTGGAAACACCATATATTTT. The V gene is TRBV6-1, the J gene TRBJ1-3; D is unclear. The CDR3 contains 15 residues. The germline gives CDR1 MNHNS, CDR2 SASEGT. V was pared by 6 bases and J by 2 bases, with 14 bases between.

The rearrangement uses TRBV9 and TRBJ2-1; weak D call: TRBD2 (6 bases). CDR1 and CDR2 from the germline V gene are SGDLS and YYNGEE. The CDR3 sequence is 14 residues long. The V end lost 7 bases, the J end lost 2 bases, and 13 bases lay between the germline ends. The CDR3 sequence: CASGGVTAYNEQFF. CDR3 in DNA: TGTGCCAGCGGAGGGGTCACCGCCTACAATGAGCAGTTCTTC.

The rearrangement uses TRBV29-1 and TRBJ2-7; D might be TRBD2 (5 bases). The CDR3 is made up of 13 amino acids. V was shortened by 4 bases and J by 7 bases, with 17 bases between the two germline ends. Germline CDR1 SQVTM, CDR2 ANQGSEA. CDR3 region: CSVGRAPRGEQYF. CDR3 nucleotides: TGCAGCGTTGGCCGGGCCCCACGGGGAGAGCAGTACTTC.